The clone carrying this T cell receptor beta chain was seen a handful of times. The sample comes from a study of blood T cells in healthy people across ages. A second PCR, run for about 7 to 12 cycles, used a sample-barcoded 5' primer plus a J-beta primer mix. One entry per CDR3 protein, called by TCRdb with MiXCR from the 5' RACE reads. The data contain fewer than 1,200,000 distinct CDR3 sequences, around 27% of them singletons. The CDR3 is made up of 12 amino acids. Trimming removed 3 bases at V and 5 bases at J, with 8 bases between. Germline CDR1 is SGDLS and CDR2 is YYNGEE. These sequences were also reported in another study, on T cells of mothers and their children. This second study notes: Random nucleotides (2-4) and sample barcodes were added by the M1S primer used in the second PCR. Thymic selection shapes TCR recombination output in related pairs, and it does so similarly in unrelated pairs.

The sequence was collected from a girl between 2 and 10 years old in good health. The gene calls are TRBV9 and TRBJ1-1; D gene uncertain. The sample taken for sequencing was blood. This CDR3 is CASSGRFTEAFF. The DNA for the CDR3 is TGTGCCAGCAGCGGACGGTTTACTGAAGCTTTCTTT.